These 13 T cell receptor beta chains share one sample of origin, sequenced in a study of blood T cell repertoires in COVID-19. Libraries were prepared by immunoSEQ multiplex PCR; TCRdb keeps only in-frame clonotypes and omits some of them. The sample carries some 150,000 clones, 80% to 85% recorded once. The material sequenced was PBMCs or T cells enriched from blood (not recorded which). The receptors originated from a woman between 50 and 59 years old who had been exposed to COVID-19.

This rearrangement joins TRBV4-1 to TRBJ1-2, with D possibly being TRBD1 (5 bases). Germline V gives CDR1 MGHRA, CDR2 YSYEKL. The V end lost 0 bases, the J end lost 4 bases, and 18 bases lay between the germline ends. This CDR3 has 17 residues. DNA for the CDR3: TGCGCCAGCAGCCAAGATCCTGGCAGGGCGCTAGTCTATGGCTACACCTTC. Residues: CASSQDPGRALVYGYTF.

The rearrangement joins TRBV29-1 to TRBJ2-1; the match to TRBD2 covers 8 bases. Trimming took 7 bases from V and 6 from J; bases not matched to a gene: 11. Per germline, CDR1 SQVTM and CDR2 ANQGSEA. The CDR3 runs to 14 residues. CDR3 nucleotides: TGCAGCGCCGCAGCGGGACTAGGGGGCAATGAGCAGTTCTTC. Protein product: CSAAAGLGGNEQFF.

The rearrangement uses TRBV30 and TRBJ2-5; 11 bases agree with TRBD2. V was clipped by 7 bases and J by 7 bases; unmatched bases: 14. Germline V gene lookup returns CDR1 GTSNPN and CDR2 SVGIG (reference sequence). This CDR3 region has 15 residues. CDR3 region: CASATGTSGPRTQYF. The DNA of the CDR3 is TGTGCCTCGGCCACCGGGACTAGCGGCCCCCGGACCCAGTACTTC.

There are a few counts of this clone. V gene TRBV6-1 combines with J gene TRBJ2-7, with D possibly TRBD2 on 6 matching bases. Trimming cost V 5 bases and J 3 bases, with 14 bases left between them. The CDR3 extends over 14 amino acids. The germline V gene has CDR1 MNHNS and CDR2 SASEGT. CDR3 in amino acids: CASSPGTRRYEQYF. In DNA, the CDR3 is TGTGCCAGCAGTCCCGGGACTCGGCGCTACGAGCAGTACTTC.

The chain uses TRBV6-2 or TRBV6-3 and TRBJ1-6, with D unclear. The CDR3 is made up of 14 amino acids. Germline values: CDR1 MNHEY, CDR2 SVGEGT. The germline V and J ends were trimmed by 0 bases and 7 bases, with 7 bases remaining between them. The CDR3 DNA sequence: TGTGCCAGCAGTTACTCGGGCGGGAATTCACCCCTCCACTTT. Translated: CASSYSGGNSPLHF.

V usage is TRBV19 and J usage is TRBJ2-3; D is undetermined. CDR1 and CDR2 (germline): LNHDA, SQIVND (reference sequence). The CDR3 covers 10 residues. V was pared by 10 bases and J by 3 bases, with 5 bases between. In DNA, the CDR3 is TGTGCCACGAGTACAGATACGCAGTATTTT. It codes for CATSTDTQYF.

This rearrangement joins TRBV19 to TRBJ2-1; a weak D match, TRBD1 (6 bases). CDR1 LNHDA and CDR2 SQIVND come from the germline V gene (reference sequence). The CDR3 runs to 16 residues. Between the trimmed V and J ends, which lost 4 bases and 1 base, there was a span of 14 bases. The CDR3, as DNA: TGTGCCAGTAGTAAAACAGGGCTATTTTCCTACAATGAGCAGTTCTTC. Amino acid sequence: CASSKTGLFSYNEQFF. The variable domain in full, with the rest retrieved from reference TRBV19 and TRBJ2-1, is DGGITQSPKYLFRKEGQNVTLSCEQNLNHDAMYWYRQDPGQGLRLIYYSQIVNDFQKGDIAEGYSVSREKKESFPLTVTSAQKNPTAFYLCASSKTGLFSYNEQFFGPGTRLTVL.

The CDR3 sequence: CASSGKWDNHGYTF. Written as DNA, the CDR3 is TGTGCCAGTAGTGGAAAATGGGACAACCATGGCTACACCTTC. V usage is TRBV19 and J usage is TRBJ1-2, with TRBD1 as a possible D gene (6 bases). Germline V gene lookup returns CDR1 LNHDA and CDR2 SQIVND (reference sequence). The ends were cut back, 5 bases at V and 6 bases at J, with 16 bases in the middle. The length of the CDR3 is 14 residues. Together with reference TRBV19 and TRBJ1-2, the CDR3 gives the full variable domain: DGGITQSPKYLFRKEGQNVTLSCEQNLNHDAMYWYRQDPGQGLRLIYYSQIVNDFQKGDIAEGYSVSREKKESFPLTVTSAQKNPTAFYLCASSGKWDNHGYTFGSGTRLTVV.

This clone showed up just once. The gene calls are TRBV7-9 and TRBJ1-4; 10 bases agree with TRBD1. The CDR3 consists of 15 residues. Germline lookup yields CDR1 SEHNR and CDR2 FQNEAQ (reference sequence). V gave up 5 bases and J gave up 8 bases; unmatched junction bases: 8. The CDR3 nucleotides are TGTGCCAGCAGCCCAACGGGACAGGGGAACGAAAAACTGTTTTTT. It yields the protein CASSPTGQGNEKLFF.

This chain uses TRBV20-1 with TRBJ2-3, with 15 bases fitting TRBD2. The CDR3 spans 15 residues. Germline values: CDR1 DFQATT, CDR2 SNEGSKA (reference sequence). Trimming removed 5 bases from V and 4 bases from J; junction bases left unmatched: 4. The CDR3 loop reads CSARGLAGGSDTQYF. For the CDR3, the DNA is TGCAGTGCTCGTGGACTAGCGGGAGGGTCAGATACGCAGTATTTT.

V usage is TRBV11-2 and J usage is TRBJ2-7; 9 bases agree with TRBD1. V lost 5 bases, J lost 5 bases, and 4 bases stayed unmatched. The CDR3 totals 13 residues. Germline lookup yields CDR1 SGHAT and CDR2 FQNNGV. The CDR3 loop reads CASSPRDRDEQYF. CDR3 sequence (DNA): TGTGCCAGCAGCCCCCGGGACAGGGACGAGCAGTACTTC.

The genes are TRBV5-8 and TRBJ1-3; unclear D gene. V was pared by 3 bases and J by 2 bases, with 9 bases between. The CDR3 runs to 14 residues. Germline CDR1 and CDR2: SGHTS and YDEGEE. This chain's CDR3 is CASSSMRAGNTIYF. CDR3 coding DNA: TGTGCCAGCAGCTCCATGAGGGCTGGAAACACCATATATTTT.

This rearrangement joins TRBV19 to TRBJ2-1, with 7 positions matching TRBD2. This CDR3 is 16 amino acids long. The germline V gene encodes CDR1 LNHDA and CDR2 SQIVND (reference sequence). V was pared by 6 bases and J by 4 bases, with 12 bases of the junction left unmatched. The CDR3, as DNA: TGTGCCAGTAGACCCTTAGGCGCGGGAGCATACAATGAGCAGTTCTTC. Protein: CASRPLGAGAYNEQFF. The full variable domain, rest sourced from reference TRBV19 and TRBJ2-1, is DGGITQSPKYLFRKEGQNVTLSCEQNLNHDAMYWYRQDPGQGLRLIYYSQIVNDFQKGDIAEGYSVSREKKESFPLTVTSAQKNPTAFYLCASRPLGAGAYNEQFFGPGTRLTVL.